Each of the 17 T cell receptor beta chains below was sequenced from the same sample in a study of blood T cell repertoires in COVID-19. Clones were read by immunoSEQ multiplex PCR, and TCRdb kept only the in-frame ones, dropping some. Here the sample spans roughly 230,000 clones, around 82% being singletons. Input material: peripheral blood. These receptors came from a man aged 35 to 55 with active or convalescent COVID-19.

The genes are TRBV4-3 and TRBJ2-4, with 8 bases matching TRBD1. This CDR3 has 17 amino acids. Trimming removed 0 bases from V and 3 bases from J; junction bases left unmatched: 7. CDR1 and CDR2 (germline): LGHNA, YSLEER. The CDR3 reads CASSQDLQGAVKNIQYF. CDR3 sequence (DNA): TGCGCCAGCAGCCAAGATTTGCAGGGGGCAGTCAAAAACATTCAGTACTTC.

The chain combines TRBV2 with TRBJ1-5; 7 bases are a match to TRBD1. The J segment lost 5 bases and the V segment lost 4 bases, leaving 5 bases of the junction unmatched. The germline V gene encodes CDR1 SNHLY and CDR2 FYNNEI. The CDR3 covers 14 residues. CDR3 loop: CASSGQGVDQPQHF. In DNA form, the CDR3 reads TGTGCCAGCAGTGGACAGGGTGTAGATCAGCCCCAGCATTTT.

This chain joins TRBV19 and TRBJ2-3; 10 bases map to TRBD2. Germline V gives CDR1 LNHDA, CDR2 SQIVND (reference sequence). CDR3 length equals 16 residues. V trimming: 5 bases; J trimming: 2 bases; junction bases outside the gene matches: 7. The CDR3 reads CASSVLAGENTDTQYF. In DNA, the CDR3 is TGTGCCAGTAGTGTTCTAGCGGGAGAGAACACAGATACGCAGTATTTT.

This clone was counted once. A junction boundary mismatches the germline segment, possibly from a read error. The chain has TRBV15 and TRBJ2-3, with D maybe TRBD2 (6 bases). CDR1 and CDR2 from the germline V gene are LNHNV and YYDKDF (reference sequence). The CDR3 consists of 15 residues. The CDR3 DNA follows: TGTGCCACCAGCAACCGGGACTCCTACACAGATACGCAATATTTT. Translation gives CATSNRDSYTDTQYF.

CDR3 region: CASSLGLAGANWETQYF. CDR3 sequence (DNA): TGTGCCAGCAGCTTAGGACTAGCGGGAGCGAATTGGGAGACCCAGTACTTC. The rearrangement uses TRBV11-2 and TRBJ2-5, with 12 bases identical to TRBD2. The CDR3 contains 17 residues. The germline CDR1 and CDR2 sequences are SGHAT and FQNNGV. The junction had 8 bases not matched to a gene; V was cut back by 1 base and J by 5 bases.

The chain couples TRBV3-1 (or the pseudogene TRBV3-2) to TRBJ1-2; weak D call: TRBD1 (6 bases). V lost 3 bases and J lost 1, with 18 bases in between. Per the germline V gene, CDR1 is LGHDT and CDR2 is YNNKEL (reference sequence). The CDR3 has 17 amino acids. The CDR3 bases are TGTGCCAGCAGCCACCAGGACCTAAGGACAGTTAACTATGGCTACACCTTC. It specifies CASSHQDLRTVNYGYTF.

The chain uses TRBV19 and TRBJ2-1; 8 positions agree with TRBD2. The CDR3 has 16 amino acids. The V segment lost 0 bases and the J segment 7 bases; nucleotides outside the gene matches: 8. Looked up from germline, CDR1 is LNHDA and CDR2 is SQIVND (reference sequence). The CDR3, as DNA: TGTGCCAGTAGTATAGATATAAGCGGGAGCCGAAATGAGCAGTTCTTC. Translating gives CASSIDISGSRNEQFF.

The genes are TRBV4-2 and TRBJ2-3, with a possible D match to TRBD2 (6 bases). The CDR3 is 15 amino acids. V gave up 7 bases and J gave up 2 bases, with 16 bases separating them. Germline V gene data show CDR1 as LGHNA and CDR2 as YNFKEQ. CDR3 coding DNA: TGTGCCAGCAACCCCGGGGACTCCTCCACAGATACGCAGTATTTT. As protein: CASNPGDSSTDTQYF.

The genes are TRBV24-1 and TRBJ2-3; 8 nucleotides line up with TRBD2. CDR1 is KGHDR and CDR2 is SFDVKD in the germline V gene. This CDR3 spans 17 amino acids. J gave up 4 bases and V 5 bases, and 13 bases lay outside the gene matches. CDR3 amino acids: CATSGTPRGRFADTQYF. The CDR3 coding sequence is TGTGCCACCAGTGGCACACCCCGCGGGAGGTTTGCAGATACGCAGTATTTT.

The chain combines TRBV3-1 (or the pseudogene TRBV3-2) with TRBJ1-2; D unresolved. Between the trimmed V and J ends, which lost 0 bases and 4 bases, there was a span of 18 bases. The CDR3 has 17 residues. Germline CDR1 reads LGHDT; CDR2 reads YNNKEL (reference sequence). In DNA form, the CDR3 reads TGTGCCAGCAGCCAAGATTCGACACTGACCCCTCGCTATGGCTACACCTTC. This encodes CASSQDSTLTPRYGYTF.

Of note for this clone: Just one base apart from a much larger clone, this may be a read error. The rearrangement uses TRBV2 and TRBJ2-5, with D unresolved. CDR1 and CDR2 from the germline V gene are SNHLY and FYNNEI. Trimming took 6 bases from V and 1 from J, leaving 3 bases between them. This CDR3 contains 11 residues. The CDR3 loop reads CASSVQETQYF. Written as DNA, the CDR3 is TGTGCCAGCAGCGTCCAAGAGACCCAGTACTTC.

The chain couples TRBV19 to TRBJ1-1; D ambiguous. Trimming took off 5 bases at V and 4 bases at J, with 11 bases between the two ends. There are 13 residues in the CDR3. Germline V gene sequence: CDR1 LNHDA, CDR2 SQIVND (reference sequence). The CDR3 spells CASSQQRGTEAFF. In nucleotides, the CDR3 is TGTGCCAGTAGTCAGCAGCGGGGCACTGAAGCTTTCTTT.

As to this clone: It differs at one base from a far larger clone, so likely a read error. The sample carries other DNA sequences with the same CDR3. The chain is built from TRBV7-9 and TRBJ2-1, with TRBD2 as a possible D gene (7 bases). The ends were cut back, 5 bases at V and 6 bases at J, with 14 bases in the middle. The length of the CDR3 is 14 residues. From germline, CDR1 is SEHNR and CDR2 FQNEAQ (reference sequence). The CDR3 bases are TGTGCCAGCAGCCGCGGGGGCGAAATCAATGAGCAGTTCTTC. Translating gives CASSRGGEINEQFF.

For the CDR3, the DNA is TGTGCCAGCTCTCCGGGACAGGGGGCAAACACTGAAGCTTTCTTT. Residues: CASSPGQGANTEAFF. The V and J genes are TRBV18 and TRBJ1-1, with 12 bases aligning to TRBD1. V lost 6 bases and J lost 2; bases outside the gene matches: 4. Germline V gene lookup returns CDR1 KGHSH and CDR2 LQKENI. The CDR3 covers 15 residues. Combining the CDR3 with reference TRBV18 and TRBJ1-1 gives the whole variable domain NAGVMQNPRHLVRRRGQEARLRCSPMKGHSHVYWYRQLPEEGLKFMVYLQKENIIDESGMPKERFSAEFPKEGPSILRIQQVVRGDSAAYFCASSPGQGANTEAFFGQGTRLTVV.

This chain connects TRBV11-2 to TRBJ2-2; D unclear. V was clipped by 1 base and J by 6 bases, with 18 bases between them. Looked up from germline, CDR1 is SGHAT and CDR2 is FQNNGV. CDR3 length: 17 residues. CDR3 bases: TGTGCCAGCAGCTTAGGAACGGTCTCCACGCTCCCCGGGGAGCTGTTTTTT. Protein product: CASSLGTVSTLPGELFF.

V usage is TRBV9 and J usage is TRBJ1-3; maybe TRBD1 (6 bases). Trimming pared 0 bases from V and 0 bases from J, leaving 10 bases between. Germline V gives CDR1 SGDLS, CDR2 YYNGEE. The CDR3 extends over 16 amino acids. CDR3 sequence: CASSVATGLSGNTIYF. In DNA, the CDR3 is TGTGCCAGCAGCGTAGCGACAGGCCTCTCTGGAAACACCATATATTTT.

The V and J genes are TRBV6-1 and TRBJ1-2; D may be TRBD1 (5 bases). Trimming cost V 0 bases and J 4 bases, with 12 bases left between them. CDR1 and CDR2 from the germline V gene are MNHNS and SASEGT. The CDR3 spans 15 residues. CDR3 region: CASSEARQGRYGYTF. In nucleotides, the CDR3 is TGTGCCAGCAGTGAAGCAAGGCAGGGCCGCTATGGCTACACCTTC.